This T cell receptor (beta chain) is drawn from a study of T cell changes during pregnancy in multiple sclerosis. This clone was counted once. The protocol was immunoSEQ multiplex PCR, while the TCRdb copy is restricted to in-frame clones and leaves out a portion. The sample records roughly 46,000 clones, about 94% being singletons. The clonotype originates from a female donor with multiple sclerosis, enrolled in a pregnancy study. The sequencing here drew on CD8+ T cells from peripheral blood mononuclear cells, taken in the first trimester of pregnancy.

DNA for the CDR3: TGTGCCAGCAGCGAGGAGGGGGCTAGCAATCAGCCCCAGCATTTT. Protein sequence: CASSEEGASNQPQHF. V usage is TRBV7-8 and J usage is TRBJ1-5; 7 bases line up with TRBD1. V shed 5 bases, J shed 0 bases, and the junction held 4 bases outside the gene matches. In germline, CDR1 is SGHVS, CDR2 FQNEAQ. The CDR3 length is 15 residues.